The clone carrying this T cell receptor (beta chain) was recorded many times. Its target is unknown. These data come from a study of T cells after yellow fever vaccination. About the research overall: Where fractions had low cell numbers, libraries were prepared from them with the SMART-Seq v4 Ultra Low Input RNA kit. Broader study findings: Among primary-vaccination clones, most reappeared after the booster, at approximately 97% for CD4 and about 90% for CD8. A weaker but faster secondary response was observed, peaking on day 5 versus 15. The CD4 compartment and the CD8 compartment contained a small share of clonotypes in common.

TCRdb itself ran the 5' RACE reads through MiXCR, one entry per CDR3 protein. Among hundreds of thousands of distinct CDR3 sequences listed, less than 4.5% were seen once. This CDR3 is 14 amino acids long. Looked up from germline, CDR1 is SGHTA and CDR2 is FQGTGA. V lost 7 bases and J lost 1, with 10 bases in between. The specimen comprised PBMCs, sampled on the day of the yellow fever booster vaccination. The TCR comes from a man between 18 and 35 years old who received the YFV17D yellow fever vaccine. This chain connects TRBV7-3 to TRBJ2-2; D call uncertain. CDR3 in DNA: TGTGCCAGCACCCCCGGGCTGAACACCGGGGAGCTGTTTTTT. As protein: CASTPGLNTGELFF.